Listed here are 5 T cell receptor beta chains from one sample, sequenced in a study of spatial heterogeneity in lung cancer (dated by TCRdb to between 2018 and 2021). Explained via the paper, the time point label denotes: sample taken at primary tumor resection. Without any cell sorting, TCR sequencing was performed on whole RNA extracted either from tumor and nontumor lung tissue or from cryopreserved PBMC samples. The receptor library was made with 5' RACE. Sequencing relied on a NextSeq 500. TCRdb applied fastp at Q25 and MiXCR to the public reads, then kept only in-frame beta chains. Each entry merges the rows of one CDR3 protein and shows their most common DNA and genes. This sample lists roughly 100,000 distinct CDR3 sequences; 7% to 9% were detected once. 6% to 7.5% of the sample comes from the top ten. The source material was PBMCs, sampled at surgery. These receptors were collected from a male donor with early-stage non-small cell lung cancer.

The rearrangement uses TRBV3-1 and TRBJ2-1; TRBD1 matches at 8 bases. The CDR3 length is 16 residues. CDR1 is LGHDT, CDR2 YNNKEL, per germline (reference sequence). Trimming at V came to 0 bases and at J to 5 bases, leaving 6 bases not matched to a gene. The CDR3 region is CASSQDSGGWNNEQFF. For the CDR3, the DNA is TGTGCCAGCAGCCAAGATTCAGGGGGCTGGAACAATGAGCAGTTCTTC.

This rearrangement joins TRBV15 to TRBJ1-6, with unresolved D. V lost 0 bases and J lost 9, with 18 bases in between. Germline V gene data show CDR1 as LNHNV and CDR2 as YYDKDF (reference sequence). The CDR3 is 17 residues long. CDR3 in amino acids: CATSRDRRSIGGSPLHF. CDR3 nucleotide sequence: TGTGCCACCAGCAGAGATCGCAGGAGTATCGGAGGTTCACCCCTCCACTTT. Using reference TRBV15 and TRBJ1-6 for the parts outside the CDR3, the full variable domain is DAMVIQNPRYQVTQFGKPVTLSCSQTLNHNVMYWYQQKSSQAPKLLFHYYDKDFNNEADTPDNFQSRRPNTSFCFLDIRSPGLGDTAMYLCATSRDRRSIGGSPLHFGNGTRLTVT.

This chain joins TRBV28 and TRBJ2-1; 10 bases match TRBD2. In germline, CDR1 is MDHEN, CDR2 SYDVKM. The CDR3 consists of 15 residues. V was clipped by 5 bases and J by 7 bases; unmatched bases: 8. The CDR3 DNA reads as TGTGCCAGCAGTCTCGGACTAGCGGAGCCTAATGAGCAGTTCTTC. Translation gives CASSLGLAEPNEQFF.

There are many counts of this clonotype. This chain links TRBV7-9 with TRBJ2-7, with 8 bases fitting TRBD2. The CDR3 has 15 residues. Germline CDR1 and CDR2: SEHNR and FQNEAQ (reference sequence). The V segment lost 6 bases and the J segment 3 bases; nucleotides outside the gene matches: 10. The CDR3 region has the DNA TGTGCCAGCAGTCCCTATAGCGGGGCCCTCTACGAGCAGTACTTC. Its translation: CASSPYSGALYEQYF.

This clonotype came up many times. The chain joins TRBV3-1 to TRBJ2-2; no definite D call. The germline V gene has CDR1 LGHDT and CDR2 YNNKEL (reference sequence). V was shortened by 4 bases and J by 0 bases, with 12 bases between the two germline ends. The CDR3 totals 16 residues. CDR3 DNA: TGTGCCAGCAGCCCCCGAAGCAGCTCGAACACCGGGGAGCTGTTTTTT. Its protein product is CASSPRSSSNTGELFF. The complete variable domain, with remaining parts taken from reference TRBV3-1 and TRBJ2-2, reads DTAVSQTPKYLVTQMGNDKSIKCEQNLGHDTMYWYKQDSKKFLKIMFSYNNKELIINETVPNRFSPKSPDKAHLNLHINSLELGDSAVYFCASSPRSSSNTGELFFGEGSRLTVL.